This is a list of T cell receptor beta chains from one sample in a study of blood T cell repertoires in COVID-19. Only in-frame clones appear in the TCRdb table, and some are missing; sequencing was by immunoSEQ multiplex PCR. The data contain fewer than 75,000 clones, roughly nine tenths of them singletons. Specimen: peripheral blood. The receptors stem from a man over 45 with active COVID-19. CDR3s include the opening cysteine and the closing phenylalanine or tryptophan. D genes are given only for firm matches. Clone sizes are given selectively: once, few, many, or a class where the clone is expanded.

D	V	length	J	size	DNA	CDR3
.	TRBV7-2	16	TRBJ2-6	.	TGTGCCAGCAGCGCAAGCCCCACCTCTGGGGCCAACGTCCTGACTTTC	CASSASPTSGANVLTF
TRBD1	TRBV18	13	TRBJ2-4	.	TGTGCCAGCTCGTACGGACAGGGGGACATTCAGTACTTC	CASSYGQGDIQYF
.	TRBV11-3	15	TRBJ2-3	.	TGTGCCAGCAGCACCGGGGACATGAGCACAGATACGCAGTATTTT	CASSTGDMSTDTQYF
TRBD1	TRBV7-8	16	TRBJ2-7	.	TGTGCCAGCAGCCTCCAGGGGGTAGGGAGCTCCTACGAGCAGTACTTC	CASSLQGVGSSYEQYF
.	TRBV18	12	TRBJ2-1	once	TGTGCCAGCTCACCGGACTCCAATGAGCAGTTCTTC	CASSPDSNEQFF
TRBD2	TRBV11-3	16	TRBJ2-2	.	TGTGCCAGCAGCTTCTCCGGGACTACGCATGCCGGGGAGCTGTTTTTT	CASSFSGTTHAGELFF
TRBD1	TRBV30	12	TRBJ2-7	.	TGTGCCTGGAGACAGGGGGCTGGCGAGCAGTACTTC	CAWRQGAGEQYF
.	TRBV7-3	16	TRBJ2-1	.	TGTGCCAGCAGCTTAACGTTGAGTAGCGGATACAATGAGCAGTTCTTC	CASSLTLSSGYNEQFF
.	TRBV24-1	20	TRBJ1-5	once	TGTGCCACCAGTGCAAGCAATGATATCCTGGGGGGTAGGGGCAATCAGCCCCAGCATTTT	CATSASNDILGGRGNQPQHF
.	TRBV5-6	16	TRBJ2-3	.	TGTGCCAGCAGCAACAAACGCGGGGACAGCACAGATACGCAGTATTTT	CASSNKRGDSTDTQYF
.	TRBV6-1	12	TRBJ2-1	.	TGTGCCAGCAGTTCCCCCCCGGGTGAGCAGTTCTTC	CASSSPPGEQFF
.	TRBV4-3	18	TRBJ1-2	.	TGCGCCAGCAGCCCAAAGACGCCGCCGGGGATCGCAAACTATGGCTACACCTTC	CASSPKTPPGIANYGYTF
.	TRBV7-6	15	TRBJ1-5	.	TGTGCCAGCAGCTTAGCCGCGGGGGACAATCAGCCCCAGCATTTT	CASSLAAGDNQPQHF
TRBD2	TRBV7-8	15	TRBJ2-1	.	TGTGCCAGCAGCTCCGCACTAGCGGGATTCGATGAGCAGTTCTTC	CASSSALAGFDEQFF
TRBD2	TRBV10-3	13	TRBJ2-3	.	TGTGCCATCATGCGGGAGAACCCAGATACGCAGTATTTT	CAIMRENPDTQYF
.	TRBV19	13	TRBJ2-4	.	TGTGCCAGTAAGGGGTCAGAGAAAAACATTCAGTACTTC	CASKGSEKNIQYF
.	TRBV24-1	11	TRBJ2-5	.	TGTGCCACCGAGTTAGAGGAGACCCAGTACTTC	CATELEETQYF
.	TRBV18	15	TRBJ1-1	.	TGTGCCAGCTCACCCCCGGGGGGGGCAGTAACTGAAGCTTTCTTT	CASSPPGGAVTEAFF
.	TRBV2	15	TRBJ1-5	.	TGTGCCAGCAGTGAAAGAACAGGTGTACGTCAGCCCCAGCATTTT	CASSERTGVRQPQHF
TRBD1	TRBV19	12	TRBJ1-2	.	TGTGCCAGTCAGACAGGGAACTATGGCTACACCTTC	CASQTGNYGYTF
TRBD2	TRBV5-1	19	TRBJ2-7	.	TGCGCCAGCAGCTTGTCATCCCCCGGGACTAGCGGAATCGACTACGAGCAGTACTTC	CASSLSSPGTSGIDYEQYF
.	TRBV18	13	TRBJ2-7	.	TGTGCCAGCTCACGACAGCTAACCTACGAGCAGTACTTC	CASSRQLTYEQYF
.	TRBV4-3	16	TRBJ1-1	.	TGCGCCAGCAGCCCATCCCCGGCGGCCATGAACACTGAAGCTTTCTTT	CASSPSPAAMNTEAFF
TRBD2	TRBV24-1	15	TRBJ2-3	once	TGTGCCACCAGCGGGACTAGCGGGGGTGCAGATACGCAGTATTTT	CATSGTSGGADTQYF
TRBD2	TRBV5-1	16	TRBJ2-3	.	TGCGCCAGCAGCTTGAGGCCTAGCGGGGAGGGAGATACGCAGTATTTT	CASSLRPSGEGDTQYF
.	TRBV28	16	TRBJ2-3	many	TGTGCCAGCAGTTCTAGGGGGGGGCCTAGCACAGATACGCAGTATTTT	CASSSRGGPSTDTQYF
.	TRBV7-2	16	TRBJ2-6	.	TGTGCCAGCAGCTTAGCGACAGGCTCTGGGGCCAACGTCCTGACTTTC	CASSLATGSGANVLTF
TRBD2	TRBV7-2	17	TRBJ2-3	.	TGTGCCAGCAGCGCCCAAAATAGCGGGAGGGCCCAAGATACGCAGTATTTT	CASSAQNSGRAQDTQYF
.	TRBV7-3	12	TRBJ2-2	.	TGTGCCAGCAGCCCCGGGACAGGGGAGCTGTTTTTT	CASSPGTGELFF
.	TRBV7-2	13	TRBJ2-7	.	TGTGCCAGCAGCTTAGCAGGGGGTAGAGAGCAGTACTTC	CASSLAGGREQYF
.	TRBV19	15	TRBJ1-1	.	TGTGCCAGTAGTATAGGGGTCTTCTGGAGTTTTGAAGCTTTCTTT	CASSIGVFWSFEAFF
.	TRBV4-1	14	TRBJ1-3	medium-sized	TGCGCCAGCAGCGGACGGGGAATTGGAAACACCATATATTTT	CASSGRGIGNTIYF
.	TRBV28	17	TRBJ1-2	.	TGTGCCAGCAGCCGTGACTTGGGGGGTCAAGTTTTAAGGGGCTACACCTTC	CASSRDLGGQVLRGYTF
TRBD1	TRBV5-1	16	TRBJ2-1	once	TGCGCCAGCAGCCCCTTCGGACAGGGGGCCGTCAATGAGCAGTTCTTC	CASSPFGQGAVNEQFF
.	TRBV2	16	TRBJ2-1	.	TGTGCCAGCAGTATGGGTGGGACGGGGGTCTACAATGAGCAGTTCTTC	CASSMGGTGVYNEQFF
.	TRBV24-1	15	TRBJ2-2	.	TGTGCCACCAGACAGACAGGCGCGAACACCGGGGAGCTGTTTTTT	CATRQTGANTGELFF
.	TRBV24-1	13	TRBJ1-2	.	TGTGCCACCAGTGGGGGCCTTAACTATGGCTACACCTTC	CATSGGLNYGYTF
TRBD2	TRBV6-1	16	TRBJ2-7	.	TGTGCCAGCAGTGAACCCGGGACTAGCGGGTTCAACGAGCAGTACTTC	CASSEPGTSGFNEQYF
TRBD2	TRBV6-2/TRBV6-3	15	TRBJ2-3	few	TGTGCCAGCAGCTCCGGGACTAGCGGGGCAGATACGCAGTATTTT	CASSSGTSGADTQYF
TRBD2	TRBV7-9	16	TRBJ2-2	.	TGTGCCAGCAGCCCCGGAACTAGCGGGAGAGGCGGGGAGCTGTTTTTT	CASSPGTSGRGGELFF